This T cell receptor beta chain was obtained from a study of identifying expanded T cells in peripheral blood. TCRdb keeps only in-frame clones here, not all; method: immunoSEQ multiplex PCR. The sample holds approximately 100,000 clones, approximately 90% seen once. The V segment lost 3 bases and the J segment 5 bases; nucleotides outside the gene matches: 1. The CDR3 is 14 residues long. CDR1 KGHSH and CDR2 LQKENI come from the germline V gene. No infections or other immune events were documented during collection. Notes on the study in general: Over approximately two and four weeks, about 17 and 20 clones changed, versus approximately 1.2 between replicates. Roughly 2-week clone count variance significantly increased as total template count grew.

Regarding this clone: Its specificity is unknown.

The sequencing sample was made of blood. The receptor comes from a person aged 18 to 75 in good health. This chain connects TRBV18 to TRBJ1-2; TRBD1 agrees at 12 bases. This chain's CDR3 is CASSPGQGAYGYTF. As DNA, the CDR3 is TGTGCCAGCTCACCGGGACAGGGGGCGTATGGCTACACCTTC.